The T cell receptor (beta chain) described here comes from a study of T cells in Graves' hyperthyroidism and ophthalmopathy. Overall study: The authors collected peripheral blood at initial diagnosis, before any treatment.

The CDR3 has 15 residues. The germline V gene encodes CDR1 SGHTA and CDR2 FQGNSA. V dropped 5 bases and J dropped 4; count of bases not matched to a gene: 4. This clonotype was seen more than once but under ten times. Each diagnosis was grounded in clinical symptoms, serum thyroxine and TRAb, thyroid ultrasound, and orbital computed tomography. Researchers took RNA transcripts and amplified the TCR beta CDR3 regions from them. HTBI primers were used for first-round RT-PCR of the TCR CDR3. One entry per CDR3 protein results from TCRdb running MiXCR on the multiplex PCR reads. The repertoire has over 250,000 distinct CDR3 sequences, 25% to 30% of them found once; the top ten carry around 30%.

The chain combines TRBV7-2 with TRBJ2-5; TRBD2 matches at 13 bases. This sequence was found in a middle-aged man with Graves' hyperthyroidism that later progressed to Graves' ophthalmopathy. Sequenced: blood. CDR3 sequence reads: CASSKGLAGAETQYF. DNA of the CDR3: TGTGCCAGCAGCAAAGGACTAGCGGGAGCAGAGACCCAGTACTTC. Full variable domain (outside the CDR3, taken from reference TRBV7-2 and TRBJ2-5): GAGVSQSPSNKVTEKGKDVELRCDPISGHTALYWYRQSLGQGLEFLIYFQGNSAPDKSGLPSDRFSAERTGGSVSTLTIQRTQQEDSAVYLCASSKGLAGAETQYFGPGTRLLVL.